The entry below describes one T cell receptor (beta chain). After removal of 5 bases from V and 3 bases from J, the junction contained 5 bases not matched to a gene. Germline-derived CDR1 and CDR2 are SGHTA and FQGNSA. The CDR3 totals 15 residues. These data are taken from a study of blood T cell repertoires in COVID-19. Repertoires were generated with immunoSEQ multiplex PCR, while TCRdb's copy carries only in-frame clones and drops some. Of fewer than 350,000 clones detected, roughly 91% appear once; the ten largest clones hold 2.3%. The sequence was obtained from a woman aged 40 to 55 with acute COVID-19. The specimen sequenced was PBMCs or T cells enriched from blood (not recorded which). The chain couples TRBV7-2 to TRBJ2-7; TRBD2 agrees at 12 bases. The CDR3 loop is CASSQGLAGGYEQYF. The CDR3 nucleotides read TGTGCCAGCAGCCAGGGACTAGCGGGCGGCTACGAGCAGTACTTC. Full variable domain (outside the CDR3, taken from reference TRBV7-2 and TRBJ2-7): GAGVSQSPSNKVTEKGKDVELRCDPISGHTALYWYRQSLGQGLEFLIYFQGNSAPDKSGLPSDRFSAERTGGSVSTLTIQRTQQEDSAVYLCASSQGLAGGYEQYFGPGTRLTVT.